This TCR beta chain was documented in a study of shared clonotypes between healthy human individuals. V lost 1 base and J lost 2, with 9 bases in between. CDR1 is SGHTA and CDR2 is FQGNSA in the germline V gene. The CDR3 length is 14 residues. At a deep level, the assay was run. The sequenced material, unsorted PBMC DNA, was run on ten immunoSEQ deep assay plates. Data came from immunoSEQ multiplex PCR; TCRdb stores just in-frame clones and leaves some out. The sample has nearly 500,000 clones, about 82% seen once. The material sequenced was PBMCs. The chain carries TRBV7-2 and TRBJ2-7; D is unclear. This TCR came from a woman aged 40 to 55 in good health. Some clones in this sample may be carry-over from other donors' samples. CDR3 region: CASSLVGPTYEQYF. The CDR3 DNA follows: TGTGCCAGCAGCTTAGTAGGGCCCACCTACGAGCAGTACTTC.